The rows below give T cell receptor beta chains drawn from one sample of a study of cytomegalovirus exposure and HLA in healthy donors. Sequenced by immunoSEQ multiplex PCR; TCRdb stores in-frame clones only, minus some. The sample contains some 78,000 clones, 70% to 80% of which appear only once. The sequenced material came from PBMCs. The receptors originated from a woman in her fifties or sixties in good health and CMV-seropositive. Both conserved end residues are part of each CDR3. The D gene is left open where the match is weak. Expanded clones get a size class; other rows say once, few or many, or leave the size out.

J gene,V gene,D gene,clone size,CDR3 protein,CDR3 DNA
TRBJ1-5,TRBV2,.,.,CASSPGIGQPQHF,TGTGCCAGCAGTCCAGGTATTGGTCAGCCCCAGCATTTT
TRBJ1-4,TRBV5-4,.,.,CASSSAEGGGSTNEKLFF,TGTGCCAGCAGCTCAGCAGAGGGCGGGGGTTCAACTAATGAAAAACTGTTTTTT
TRBJ1-1,TRBV18,TRBD1,.,CASSPPAGTANTEAFF,TGTGCCAGCTCACCACCGGCGGGGACAGCGAACACTGAAGCTTTCTTT
TRBJ1-3,TRBV6-5,.,.,CASSYGGASGNTIYF,TGTGCCAGCAGTTACGGCGGGGCCTCTGGAAACACCATATATTTT
TRBJ2-1,TRBV7-8,TRBD2,.,CASSHRGTTEQFF,TGTGCCAGCAGCCACCGCGGGACTACTGAGCAGTTCTTC
TRBJ2-1,TRBV30,TRBD1,.,CAWNRDRAYHNEQFF,TGTGCCTGGAATAGGGACAGGGCCTACCACAATGAGCAGTTCTTC
TRBJ1-2,TRBV27,.,.,CASGAGVAYGYTF,TGTGCCAGCGGGGCAGGGGTTGCCTATGGCTACACCTTC
TRBJ2-3,TRBV10-1,.,few,CASSVEGSTDTQYF,TGCGCCAGCAGTGTGGAGGGTAGCACAGATACGCAGTATTTT
TRBJ2-3,TRBV9,TRBD2,once,CASSVASGGPTDTQYF,TGTGCCAGCAGCGTAGCGTCGGGGGGGCCAACAGATACGCAGTATTTT
TRBJ2-3,TRBV20-1,.,.,CSASLDTQYF,TGCAGTGCGTCGTTAGATACGCAGTATTTT
TRBJ1-1,TRBV27,.,once,CASRNRANTEAFF,TGTGCCAGCAGGAACAGGGCTAACACTGAAGCTTTCTTT
TRBJ2-2,TRBV9,.,.,CASSVALSGNTGELFF,TGTGCCAGCAGCGTAGCTCTTTCAGGGAACACCGGGGAGCTGTTTTTT
TRBJ2-1,TRBV29-1,TRBD1,.,CSANNVLGDRPYNEQFF,TGCAGCGCCAACAACGTCCTGGGGGACAGGCCCTACAATGAGCAGTTCTTC
TRBJ2-1,TRBV2,.,.,CASMEGPLQVNEQFF,TGTGCCAGCATGGAGGGACCCCTCCAAGTCAATGAGCAGTTCTTC
TRBJ1-2,TRBV7-3,TRBD1,.,CASSPGTGSIYGYTF,TGTGCCAGCAGCCCGGGGACAGGGTCTATCTATGGCTACACCTTC
TRBJ1-5,TRBV2,TRBD1,once,CASKFEGQYSNQPQHF,TGTGCCAGCAAATTTGAGGGACAGTATAGCAATCAGCCCCAGCATTTT
TRBJ1-1,TRBV6-5,.,.,CASSPLGRRNTEAFF,TGTGCCAGCAGTCCACTCGGCCGGAGGAACACTGAAGCTTTCTTT
TRBJ1-5,TRBV4-1,.,few,CASSQDSSNQPQHF,TGCGCCAGCAGCCAAGATAGTAGCAATCAGCCCCAGCATTTT
TRBJ1-2,TRBV5-4,TRBD1,.,CASSLVQGVNYGYTF,TGTGCCAGCAGCTTGGTCCAGGGGGTTAACTATGGCTACACCTTC
TRBJ2-1,TRBV5-1,.,.,CASSAGLNTPGNEQFF,TGCGCCAGCAGCGCGGGACTTAACACACCCGGGAATGAGCAGTTCTTC